The 24 T cell receptor beta chains reported below all come from one sample, sequenced in a study of blood T cell repertoires in COVID-19 (dated by TCRdb to the early 2020s). The library was built by means of the immunoSEQ multiplex PCR assay. TCRdb took this table from immuneACCESS and kept in-frame rearrangements with V and J called. Such tables lack part of the clones; where checked against another copy, unresolved V genes explain under half of the gap, and the rest is unexplained. This sample is represented by 200,000 or so clones; roughly 88% of them were singletons. The biggest ten clones account for 2% to 2.5% of the sample. Sequencing was done on a sample of PBMCs or T cells enriched from blood (not recorded which). Receptors originate from a middle-aged woman with acute COVID-19.

This clone showed up just once. The chain carries TRBV5-6 and TRBJ2-7; 7 bases agree with TRBD2. The V gene end was trimmed by 1 base and the J gene end by 1 base; junction bases not matched to a gene: 2. The CDR3 extends over 14 amino acids. Germline values: CDR1 SGHDT, CDR2 YYEEEE. Here the CDR3 reads CASSLIGGSYEQYF. As DNA, the CDR3 is TGTGCCAGCAGCTTGATCGGGGGGTCCTACGAGCAGTACTTC.

The chain recombines TRBV5-1 with TRBJ2-1, with TRBD2 matching over 7 bases. The CDR3 covers 16 residues. The V gene's germline CDR1 is SGHRS and CDR2 YFSETQ. V was pared by 3 bases and J by 6 bases, with 12 bases of the junction left unmatched. The CDR3 DNA reads as TGCGCCAGCAGCTCGACTGCACGGGGGGTTGTCAATGAGCAGTTCTTC. Protein product: CASSSTARGVVNEQFF. Filled out from reference TRBV5-1 and TRBJ2-1, the complete variable domain reads KAGVTQTPRYLIKTRGQQVTLSCSPISGHRSVSWYQQTPGQGLQFLFEYFSETQRNKGNFPGRFSGRQFSNSRSEMNVSTLELGDSALYLCASSSTARGVVNEQFFGPGTRLTVL.

J is TRBJ2-4 and V is TRBV5-4, with D perhaps TRBD1 (6 bases). Between the trimmed V and J ends, which lost 4 bases and 2 bases, there was a span of 10 bases. This CDR3 is built from 14 residues. CDR1 is SGHNT and CDR2 is YYREEE in the germline V gene (reference sequence). CDR3: CASSPDRPKNIQYF. CDR3 DNA: TGTGCCAGCAGCCCAGACAGGCCCAAAAACATTCAGTACTTC.

The rearrangement joins TRBV6-2 or TRBV6-3 to TRBJ1-2; possible D gene TRBD1, 6 bases. The CDR3 loop spans 12 amino acids. Per germline, CDR1 MNHEY and CDR2 SVGEGT. With 6 bases removed from V and 8 bases from J, the gap between germline ends came to 13 bases. CDR3 loop: CASSSDSLGYTF. In nucleotides, the CDR3 is TGTGCCAGCAGCTCGGACAGTCTCGGCTACACCTTC.

This clone was found once. V gene TRBV29-1 combines with J gene TRBJ2-4; 9 bases match TRBD1. Germline V gives CDR1 SQVTM, CDR2 ANQGSEA. CDR3 length: 16 amino acids. V lost 7 bases to trimming and J lost 0 bases; unmatched junction nucleotides: 10. The CDR3 loop reads CSARDRDTLAKNIQYF. The CDR3, as DNA: TGCAGCGCTCGGGACAGGGATACTCTAGCCAAAAACATTCAGTACTTC.

The rearrangement links TRBV29-1 to TRBJ1-3; D is undetermined. CDR1 and CDR2 (germline): SQVTM, ANQGSEA. V lost 4 bases and J 0 bases, leaving 4 bases between the germline ends. The CDR3 is made up of 12 amino acids. The CDR3 nucleotides are TGCAGCGTTGCAGTCTCTGGAAACACCATATATTTT. Amino acid sequence: CSVAVSGNTIYF.

This chain joins TRBV30 and TRBJ1-5; D possibly corresponds to TRBD1 (5 bases). V lost 1 base and J lost 6, with 10 bases in between. Germline CDR1 GTSNPN, CDR2 SVGIG (reference sequence). The CDR3 sequence is 13 residues long. The CDR3 region is CAWSAGHGQPQHF. The CDR3, as DNA: TGTGCCTGGAGTGCCGGACACGGTCAGCCCCAGCATTTT.

The V call is TRBV5-8, the J call TRBJ1-2, with 11 nucleotides matching TRBD1. Germline trimming cut 2 bases from V and 7 bases from J; bases unmatched to any gene: 10. Germline CDR1 is SGHTS and CDR2 is YDEGEE. The CDR3 runs 16 residues. CDR3 residues: CASSFQRTGGGGGYTF. CDR3 nucleotide sequence: TGTGCCAGCAGCTTCCAAAGGACAGGGGGCGGAGGTGGCTACACCTTC. Full variable domain (remainder filled in from reference TRBV5-8 and TRBJ1-2): EAGVTQSPTHLIKTRGQQATLRCSPISGHTSVYWYQQALGLGLQFLLWYDEGEERNRGNFPPRFSGRQFPNYSSELNVNALELEDSALYLCASSFQRTGGGGGYTFGSGTRLTVV.

The CDR3 loop reads CASSLDVKGLQTQYF. CDR3 DNA sequence: TGTGCCAGCAGCTTAGATGTGAAGGGGCTGCAGACCCAGTACTTC. This sequence joins TRBV11-2 and TRBJ2-5; the D gene is possibly TRBD1 (5 bases). Trimming cost V 0 bases and J 6 bases, with 14 bases left between them. Germline V gene data show CDR1 as SGHAT and CDR2 as FQNNGV. The CDR3 spans 15 residues.

The chain links TRBV29-1 to TRBJ1-1; D is possibly TRBD1 (5 bases). CDR1 and CDR2 (germline): SQVTM, ANQGSEA. Trimming pared 7 bases from V and 5 bases from J, leaving 14 bases between. CDR3 size: 12 residues. The CDR3 sequence: CSALGGWTEAFF. DNA for the CDR3: TGCAGCGCCCTCGGGGGGTGGACTGAAGCTTTCTTT.

Only one count was recorded for this clone. The V and J genes are TRBV5-6 and TRBJ2-3, with 9 bases matching TRBD2. CDR1 and CDR2 (germline): SGHDT, YYEEEE. CDR3 length equals 17 residues. The V gene end was trimmed by 0 bases and the J gene end by 2 bases; junction bases not matched to a gene: 7. CDR3 residues: CASSLATSGRFTDTQYF. The CDR3 DNA is TGTGCCAGCAGCTTGGCCACTAGCGGGCGATTCACAGATACGCAGTATTTT. The full variable domain, rest sourced from reference TRBV5-6 and TRBJ2-3, is DAGVTQSPTHLIKTRGQQVTLRCSPKSGHDTVSWYQQALGQGPQFIFQYYEEEERQRGNFPDRFSGHQFPNYSSELNVNALLLGDSALYLCASSLATSGRFTDTQYFGPGTRLTVL.

The V gene is TRBV6-5, the J gene TRBJ1-2; D remains ambiguous. CDR1 MNHEY and CDR2 SVGAGI come from the germline V gene. The CDR3 has 15 residues. Trimming cost V 0 bases and J 2 bases, with 10 bases left between them. CDR3 residues: CASSYSYHSNYGYTF. The CDR3 DNA is TGTGCCAGCAGTTACTCGTATCACAGCAACTATGGCTACACCTTC.

Here the CDR3 DNA reads TGTGCCAGCAGGCGAGGACTAGCGGGAGGGCGCACCGGGGAGCTGTTTTTT. Translated: CASRRGLAGGRTGELFF. The rearrangement uses TRBV27 and TRBJ2-2, with TRBD2 identical over 15 bases. Losses at the gene ends were 6 bases for V and 4 bases for J; bases not matched to a gene: 6. CDR3 length equals 17 residues. Germline lookup yields CDR1 MNHEY and CDR2 SMNVEV (reference sequence).

This chain joins TRBV2 and TRBJ2-3, with 12 bases that match TRBD2. The CDR3 consists of 15 residues. Germline CDR1 is SNHLY and CDR2 is FYNNEI. J lost 7 bases, V lost 5 bases, and 7 bases had no gene match. This chain's CDR3 is CASSPSSGGANTQYF. CDR3 bases: TGTGCCAGCAGTCCCTCTAGCGGGGGGGCGAATACGCAGTATTTT.

The chain uses TRBV5-6 and TRBJ2-5, with D maybe TRBD1 (5 bases). V lost 0 bases and J lost 3, with 9 bases in between. The germline V gene encodes CDR1 SGHDT and CDR2 YYEEEE. CDR3 length: 14 amino acids. CDR3 nucleotide sequence: TGTGCCAGCAGCTTGGTTGGCAGGGAAGAGACCCAGTACTTC. Translating gives CASSLVGREETQYF. The variable domain in full, with the rest retrieved from reference TRBV5-6 and TRBJ2-5, is DAGVTQSPTHLIKTRGQQVTLRCSPKSGHDTVSWYQQALGQGPQFIFQYYEEEERQRGNFPDRFSGHQFPNYSSELNVNALLLGDSALYLCASSLVGREETQYFGPGTRLLVL.

The chain uses TRBV7-8 and TRBJ2-7; 10 bases match TRBD2. Germline assignment: CDR1 SGHVS and CDR2 FQNEAQ. The CDR3 sequence is 16 residues long. V was pared by 5 bases and J by 3 bases, with 10 bases of the junction left unmatched. The CDR3 region has the DNA TGTGCCAGCAGCCCCTCGGCGTCTAGCGGGAGCTACGAGCAGTACGTC. It translates to CASSPSASSGSYEQYV.

The chain has TRBV6-5 and TRBJ2-7; D might be TRBD2 (5 bases). Germline CDR1 is MNHEY and CDR2 is SVGAGI. The ends were cut back, 5 bases at V and 3 bases at J, with 8 bases in the middle. The CDR3 consists of 12 residues. The CDR3 DNA is TGTGCCAGCAGTCCTACTAGCTACGAGCAGTACGTC. This encodes CASSPTSYEQYV.

The chain links TRBV6-5 to TRBJ2-1, with 11 bases fitting TRBD2. The germline V gene has CDR1 MNHEY and CDR2 SVGAGI. V trimming: 2 bases; J trimming: 6 bases; junction bases outside the gene matches: 6. The length of the CDR3 is 16 residues. CDR3 DNA sequence: TGTGCCAGCAGTTACAGTTTAGCGGGGGGGCCCAATGAGCAGTTCTTC. This codes for CASSYSLAGGPNEQFF.

The chain couples TRBV6-5 to TRBJ2-7, with D unclear. V lost 0 bases to trimming and J lost 3 bases, with 9 bases between them. Germline lookup yields CDR1 MNHEY and CDR2 SVGAGI. This CDR3 spans 14 amino acids. Written as DNA, the CDR3 is TGTGCCAGCAGTTACTCACCAGGATTCTACGAGCAGTACGTC. It translates to CASSYSPGFYEQYV.

This chain links TRBV5-1 with TRBJ2-7; D perhaps matches TRBD1 (5 bases). V lost 4 bases, J lost 2 bases, and 13 bases lay in between. This CDR3 contains 14 residues. CDR1 SGHRS and CDR2 YFSETQ come from the germline V gene. The CDR3 reads CASSHLTVAYEQYV. Written as DNA, the CDR3 is TGCGCCAGCAGCCACCTGACAGTCGCCTACGAGCAGTACGTC.

The chain is built from TRBV5-5 and TRBJ1-3; D possibly corresponds to TRBD1 (5 bases). With 0 bases removed from V and 1 base from J, the gap between germline ends came to 5 bases. CDR1 is SGHKS and CDR2 is YYEKEE in the germline V gene (reference sequence). The CDR3 is 14 amino acids. CDR3 region: CASSLAGSGNTIYF. The CDR3 nucleotides are TGTGCCAGCAGCTTGGCAGGGTCTGGAAACACCATATATTTT.

V is TRBV6-5 and J is TRBJ1-5, with D unresolved. Looked up from germline, CDR1 is MNHEY and CDR2 is SVGAGI. V shed 6 bases and J shed 3 bases, with 12 bases lying between them. The CDR3 length is 14 residues. CDR3 bases: TGTGCCAGCAGATCCACAGATTTCAATCAGCCCCAGCATTTT. Amino acid sequence: CASRSTDFNQPQHF.

This rearrangement joins TRBV5-8 to TRBJ1-2; 8 nucleotides match TRBD1. The CDR3 totals 15 residues. CDR1 and CDR2 (germline): SGHTS, YDEGEE. V lost 2 bases to trimming and J lost 3 bases; unmatched junction nucleotides: 6. The CDR3 here is CASSFSDREYYGYTF. For the CDR3, the DNA is TGTGCCAGCAGCTTCTCGGACAGGGAGTACTATGGCTACACCTTC.

The chain has TRBV20-1 and TRBJ1-4, with D possibly being TRBD1 (6 bases). Per the germline V gene, CDR1 is DFQATT and CDR2 is SNEGSKA (reference sequence). This CDR3 has 11 amino acids. The V gene lost 6 bases and the J gene lost 7 bases, with 9 bases spanning the gap. The CDR3 bases are TGCAGTGCCCCAGGGGCTGAAAAACTGTTTTTT. Protein sequence: CSAPGAEKLFF.